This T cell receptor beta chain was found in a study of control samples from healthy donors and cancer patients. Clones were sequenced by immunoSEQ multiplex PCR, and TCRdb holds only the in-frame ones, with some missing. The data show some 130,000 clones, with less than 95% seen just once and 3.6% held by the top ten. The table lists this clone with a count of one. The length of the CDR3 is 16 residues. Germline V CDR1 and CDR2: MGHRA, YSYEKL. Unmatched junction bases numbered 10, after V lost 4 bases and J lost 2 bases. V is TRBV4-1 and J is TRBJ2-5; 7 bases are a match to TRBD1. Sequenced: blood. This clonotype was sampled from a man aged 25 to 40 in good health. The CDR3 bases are TGCGCCAGCAGCCCCTCGGGACAGACATTACAAGAGACCCAGTACTTC. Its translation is CASSPSGQTLQETQYF.